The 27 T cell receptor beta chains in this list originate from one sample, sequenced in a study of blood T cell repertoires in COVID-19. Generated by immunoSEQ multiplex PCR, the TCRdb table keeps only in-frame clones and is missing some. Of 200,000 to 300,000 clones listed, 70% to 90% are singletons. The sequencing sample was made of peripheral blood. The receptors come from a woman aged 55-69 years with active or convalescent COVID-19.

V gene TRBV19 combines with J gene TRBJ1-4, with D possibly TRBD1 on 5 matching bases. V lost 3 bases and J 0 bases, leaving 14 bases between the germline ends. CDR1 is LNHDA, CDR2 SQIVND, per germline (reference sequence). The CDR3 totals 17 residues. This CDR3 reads CASSILGGAATNEKLFF. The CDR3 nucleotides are TGTGCCAGTAGTATTTTAGGTGGGGCTGCAACTAATGAAAAACTGTTTTTT.

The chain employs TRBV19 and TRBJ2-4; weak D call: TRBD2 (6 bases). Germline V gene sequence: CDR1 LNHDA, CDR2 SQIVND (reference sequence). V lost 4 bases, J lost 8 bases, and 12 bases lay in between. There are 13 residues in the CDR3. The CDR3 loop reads CASSRPRRDIQYF. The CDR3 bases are TGTGCCAGTAGTAGACCACGGAGGGACATTCAGTACTTC.

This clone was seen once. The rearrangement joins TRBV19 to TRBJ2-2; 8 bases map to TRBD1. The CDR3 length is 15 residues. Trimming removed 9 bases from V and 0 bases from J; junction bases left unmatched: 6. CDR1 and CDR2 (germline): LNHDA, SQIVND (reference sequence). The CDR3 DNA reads TGTGCCAGCAATCACAGGGGGACGAACACCGGGGAGCTGTTTTTT. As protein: CASNHRGTNTGELFF.

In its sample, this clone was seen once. CDR3 in amino acids: CASSSGTGGRGEQYV. CDR3 nucleotide sequence: TGTGCCAGCAGCTCCGGGACAGGGGGCCGGGGCGAGCAGTACGTC. The chain couples TRBV7-9 to TRBJ2-7; 12 positions match TRBD1. Germline V gene data show CDR1 as SEHNR and CDR2 as FQNEAQ (reference sequence). The junction had 7 bases not matched to a gene; V was cut back by 4 bases and J by 6 bases. The CDR3 has 15 amino acids.

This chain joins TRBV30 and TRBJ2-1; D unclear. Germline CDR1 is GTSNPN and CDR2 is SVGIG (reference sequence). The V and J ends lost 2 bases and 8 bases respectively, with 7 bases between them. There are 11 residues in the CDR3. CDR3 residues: CAWSLPDEQFF. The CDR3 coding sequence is TGTGCCTGGAGTTTGCCAGATGAGCAGTTCTTC.

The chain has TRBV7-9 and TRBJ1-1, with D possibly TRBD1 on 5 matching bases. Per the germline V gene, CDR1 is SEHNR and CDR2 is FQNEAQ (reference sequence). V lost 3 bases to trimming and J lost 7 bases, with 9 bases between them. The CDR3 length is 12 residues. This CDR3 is CASSFTGNEAFF. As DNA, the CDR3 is TGTGCCAGCAGCTTCACAGGTAATGAAGCTTTCTTT.

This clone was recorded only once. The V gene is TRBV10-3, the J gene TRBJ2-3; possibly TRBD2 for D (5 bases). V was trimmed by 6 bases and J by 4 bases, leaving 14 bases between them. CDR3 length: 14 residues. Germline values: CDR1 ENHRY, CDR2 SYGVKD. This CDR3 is CAIRDREIADTQYF. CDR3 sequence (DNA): TGTGCCATCAGAGACCGGGAAATCGCAGATACGCAGTATTTT.

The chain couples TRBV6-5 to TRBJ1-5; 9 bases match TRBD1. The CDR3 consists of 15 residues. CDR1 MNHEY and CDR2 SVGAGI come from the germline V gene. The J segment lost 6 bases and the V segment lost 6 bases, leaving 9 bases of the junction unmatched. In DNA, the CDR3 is TGTGCCAGCAGCCAGCATCGGACAGGGGTTCAGCCCCAGCATTTT. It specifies CASSQHRTGVQPQHF.

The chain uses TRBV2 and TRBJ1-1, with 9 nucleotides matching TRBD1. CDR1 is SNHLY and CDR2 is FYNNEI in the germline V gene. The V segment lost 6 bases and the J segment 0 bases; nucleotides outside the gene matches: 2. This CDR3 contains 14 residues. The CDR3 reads CASRGDRVNTEAFF. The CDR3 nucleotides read TGTGCCAGCAGGGGGGACAGGGTGAACACTGAAGCTTTCTTT.

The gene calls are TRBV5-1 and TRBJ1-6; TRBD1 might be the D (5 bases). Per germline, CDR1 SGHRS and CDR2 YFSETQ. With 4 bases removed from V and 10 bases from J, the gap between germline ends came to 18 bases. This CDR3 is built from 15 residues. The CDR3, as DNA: TGCGCCAGCAGCCCGGCCTCGGGGGTGGGGTCACCCCTCCACTTT. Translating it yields CASSPASGVGSPLHF.

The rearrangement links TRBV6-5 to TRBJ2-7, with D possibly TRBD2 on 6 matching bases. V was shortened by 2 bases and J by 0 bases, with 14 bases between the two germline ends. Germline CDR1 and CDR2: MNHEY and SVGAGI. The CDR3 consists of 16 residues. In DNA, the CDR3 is TGTGCCAGCAGTTACCTGGGAGGAGACAGCTCCTACGAGCAGTACGTC. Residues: CASSYLGGDSSYEQYV.

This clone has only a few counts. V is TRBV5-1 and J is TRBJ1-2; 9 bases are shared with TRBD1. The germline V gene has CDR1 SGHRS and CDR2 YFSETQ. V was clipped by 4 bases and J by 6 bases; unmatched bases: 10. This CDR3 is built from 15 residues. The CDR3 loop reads CASSRDRAVVDGYTF. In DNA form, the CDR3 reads TGCGCCAGCAGCCGGGACAGGGCGGTGGTTGATGGCTACACCTTC. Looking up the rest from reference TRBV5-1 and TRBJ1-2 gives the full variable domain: KAGVTQTPRYLIKTRGQQVTLSCSPISGHRSVSWYQQTPGQGLQFLFEYFSETQRNKGNFPGRFSGRQFSNSRSEMNVSTLELGDSALYLCASSRDRAVVDGYTFGSGTRLTVV.

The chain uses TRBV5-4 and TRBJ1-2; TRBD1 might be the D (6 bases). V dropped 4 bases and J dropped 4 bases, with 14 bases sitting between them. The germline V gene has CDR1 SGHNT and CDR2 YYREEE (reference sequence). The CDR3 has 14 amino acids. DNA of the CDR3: TGTGCCAGCAGCCCACGGGAGGGGGGCTATGGCTACACCTTC. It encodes CASSPREGGYGYTF.

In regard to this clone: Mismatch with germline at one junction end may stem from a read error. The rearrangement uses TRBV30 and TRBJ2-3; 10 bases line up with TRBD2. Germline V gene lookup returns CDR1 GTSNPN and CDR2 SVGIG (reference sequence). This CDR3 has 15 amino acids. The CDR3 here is CAWSGASGSRDTQYF. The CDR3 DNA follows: TGTGCCTGGAGTGGGGCTAGCGGGAGCAGAGATACGCAGTATTTT. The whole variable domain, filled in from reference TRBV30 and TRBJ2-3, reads SQTIHQWPATLVQPVGSPLSLECTVEGTSNPNLYWYRQAAGRGLQLLFYSVGIGQISSEVPQNLSASRPQDRQFILSSKKLLLSDSGFYLCAWSGASGSRDTQYFGPGTRLTVL.

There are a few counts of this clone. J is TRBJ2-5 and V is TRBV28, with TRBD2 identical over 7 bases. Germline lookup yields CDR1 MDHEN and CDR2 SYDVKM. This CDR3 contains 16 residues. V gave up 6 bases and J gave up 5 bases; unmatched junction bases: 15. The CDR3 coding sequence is TGTGCCAGCAGCCGTGGGGCACTGGCGGGGGTGGAGACCCAGTACTTC. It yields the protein CASSRGALAGVETQYF.

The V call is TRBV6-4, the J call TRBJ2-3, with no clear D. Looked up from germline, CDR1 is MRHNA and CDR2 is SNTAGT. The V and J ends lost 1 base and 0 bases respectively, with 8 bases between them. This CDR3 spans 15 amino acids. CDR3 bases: TGTGCCAGCAGTGACTTTCCAGGTAGCACAGATACGCAGTATTTT. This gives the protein CASSDFPGSTDTQYF.

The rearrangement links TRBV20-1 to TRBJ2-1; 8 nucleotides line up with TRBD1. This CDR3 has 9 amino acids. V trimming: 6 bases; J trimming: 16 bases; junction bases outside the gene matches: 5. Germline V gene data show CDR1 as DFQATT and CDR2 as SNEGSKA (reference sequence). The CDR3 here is CSAGTGRFF. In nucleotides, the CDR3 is TGCAGTGCCGGGACAGGCCGCTTCTTC.

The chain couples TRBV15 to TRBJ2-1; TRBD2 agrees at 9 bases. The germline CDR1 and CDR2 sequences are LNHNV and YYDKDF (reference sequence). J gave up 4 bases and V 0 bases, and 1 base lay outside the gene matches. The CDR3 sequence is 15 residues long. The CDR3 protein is CATSRESGRYNEQFF. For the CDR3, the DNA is TGTGCCACCAGCAGAGAGAGCGGGAGGTACAATGAGCAGTTCTTC.

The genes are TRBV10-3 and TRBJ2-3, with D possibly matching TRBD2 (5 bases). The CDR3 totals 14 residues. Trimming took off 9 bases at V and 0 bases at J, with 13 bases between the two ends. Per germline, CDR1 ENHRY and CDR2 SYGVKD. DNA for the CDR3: TGTGCCATGAGTTCGGGGAGTAGCACAGATACGCAGTATTTT. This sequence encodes CAMSSGSSTDTQYF.

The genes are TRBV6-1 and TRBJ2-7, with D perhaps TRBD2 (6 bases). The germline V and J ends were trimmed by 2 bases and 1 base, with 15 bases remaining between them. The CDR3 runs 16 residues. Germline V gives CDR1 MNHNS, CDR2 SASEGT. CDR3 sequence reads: CASSERASATSYEQYF. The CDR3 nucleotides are TGTGCCAGCAGTGAAAGGGCTAGCGCCACGTCCTACGAGCAGTACTTC.

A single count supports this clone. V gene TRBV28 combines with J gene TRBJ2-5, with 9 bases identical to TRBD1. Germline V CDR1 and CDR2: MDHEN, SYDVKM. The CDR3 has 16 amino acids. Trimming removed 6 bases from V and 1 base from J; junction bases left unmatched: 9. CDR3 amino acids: CASSMAGQGLQETQYF. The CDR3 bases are TGTGCCAGCAGCATGGCTGGACAGGGGCTCCAAGAGACCCAGTACTTC.

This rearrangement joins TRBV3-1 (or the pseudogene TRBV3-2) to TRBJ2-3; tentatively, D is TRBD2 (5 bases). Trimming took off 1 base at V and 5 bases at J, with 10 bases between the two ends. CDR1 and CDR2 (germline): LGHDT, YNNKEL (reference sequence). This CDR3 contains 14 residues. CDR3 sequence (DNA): TGTGCCAGCAGCCAAGCGGGATGGGAAGATACGCAGTATTTT. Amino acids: CASSQAGWEDTQYF.

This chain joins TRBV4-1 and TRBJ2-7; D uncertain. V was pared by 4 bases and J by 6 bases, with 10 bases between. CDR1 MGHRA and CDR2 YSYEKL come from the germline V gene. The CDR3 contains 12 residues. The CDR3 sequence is CASSRPGGEQYF. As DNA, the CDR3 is TGCGCCAGCAGCCGGCCTGGCGGCGAGCAGTACTTC.

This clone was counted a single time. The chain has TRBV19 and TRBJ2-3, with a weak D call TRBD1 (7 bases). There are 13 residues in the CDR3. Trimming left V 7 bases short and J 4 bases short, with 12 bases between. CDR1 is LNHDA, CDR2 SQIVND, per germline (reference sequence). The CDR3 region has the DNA TGTGCCAGTAAGGGGGCGGGGCCAGATACGCAGTATTTT. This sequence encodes CASKGAGPDTQYF.

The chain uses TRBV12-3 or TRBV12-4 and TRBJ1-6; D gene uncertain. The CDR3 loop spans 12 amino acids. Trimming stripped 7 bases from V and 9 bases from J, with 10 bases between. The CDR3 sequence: CASTVYGSPLHF. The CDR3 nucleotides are TGTGCCAGCACCGTCTACGGTTCACCCCTCCACTTT.

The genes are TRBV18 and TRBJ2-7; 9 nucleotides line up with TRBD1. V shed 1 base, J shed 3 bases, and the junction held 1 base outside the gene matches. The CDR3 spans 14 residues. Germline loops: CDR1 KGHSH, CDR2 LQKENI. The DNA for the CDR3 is TGTGCCAGCTCACCACGGGACAGGGACTACGAGCAGTACTTC. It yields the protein CASSPRDRDYEQYF. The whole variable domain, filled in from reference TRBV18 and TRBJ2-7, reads NAGVMQNPRHLVRRRGQEARLRCSPMKGHSHVYWYRQLPEEGLKFMVYLQKENIIDESGMPKERFSAEFPKEGPSILRIQQVVRGDSAAYFCASSPRDRDYEQYFGPGTRLTVT.

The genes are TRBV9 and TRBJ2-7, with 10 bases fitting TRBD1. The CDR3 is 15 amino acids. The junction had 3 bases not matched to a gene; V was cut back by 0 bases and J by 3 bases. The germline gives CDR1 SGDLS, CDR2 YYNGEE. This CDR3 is CASSVGGQGVYEQYF. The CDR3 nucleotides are TGTGCCAGCAGCGTAGGTGGACAGGGGGTCTACGAGCAGTACTTC.